This T cell receptor beta chain was observed in a study of blood T cell repertoires in COVID-19. At the level of the study: From the United States, Italy and Spain came samples of acute and convalescent COVID-19.

The germline V gene encodes CDR1 ENHRY and CDR2 SYGVKD. The CDR3 totals 14 residues. Deletions cut 8 bases from V and 0 bases from J, with 11 bases between. The study drew participants aged about 18 to 95 years from roughly 25 US areas. Recovered status applied to Cohort 3 donors who had two consecutive negative PCRs. It also applied to those with clearance or with symptom resolution. Libraries were prepared by immunoSEQ multiplex PCR; TCRdb keeps only in-frame clonotypes and omits some of them. The data show some 290,000 clones, with roughly 89% seen just once and roughly 10% held by the top ten. The sequencing sample was made of PBMCs or T cells enriched from blood (not recorded which). This chain connects TRBV10-3 to TRBJ2-1; perhaps TRBD2 as D (6 bases). The TCR comes from a young woman who had recovered from COVID-19. CDR3 residues: CAIASASSYNEQFF. The CDR3 region has the DNA TGTGCCATCGCTAGCGCAAGCTCCTACAATGAGCAGTTCTTC.